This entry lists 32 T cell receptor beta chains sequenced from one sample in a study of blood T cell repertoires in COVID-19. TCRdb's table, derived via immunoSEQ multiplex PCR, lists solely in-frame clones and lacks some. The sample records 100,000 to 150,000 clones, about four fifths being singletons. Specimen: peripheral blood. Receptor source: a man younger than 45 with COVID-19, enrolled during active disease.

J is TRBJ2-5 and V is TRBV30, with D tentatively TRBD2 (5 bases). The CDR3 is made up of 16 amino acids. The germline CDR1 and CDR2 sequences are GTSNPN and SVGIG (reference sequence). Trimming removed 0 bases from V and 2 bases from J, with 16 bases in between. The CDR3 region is CAWSVGPGSLQETQYF. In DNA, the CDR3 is TGTGCCTGGAGTGTAGGTCCGGGGTCCTTACAAGAGACCCAGTACTTC.

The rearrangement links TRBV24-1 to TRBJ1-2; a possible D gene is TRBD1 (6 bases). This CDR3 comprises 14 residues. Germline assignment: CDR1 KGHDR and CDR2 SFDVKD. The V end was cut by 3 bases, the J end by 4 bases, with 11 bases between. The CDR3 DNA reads TGTGCCACCAGTGATCCCGGGACACCCTATGGCTACACCTTC. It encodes CATSDPGTPYGYTF.

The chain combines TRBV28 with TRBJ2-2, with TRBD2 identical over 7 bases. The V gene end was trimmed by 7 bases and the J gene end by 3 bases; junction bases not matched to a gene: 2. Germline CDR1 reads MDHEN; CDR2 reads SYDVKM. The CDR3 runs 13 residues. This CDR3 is CASTAGDTGELFF. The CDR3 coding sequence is TGTGCCAGCACCGCGGGAGACACCGGGGAGCTGTTTTTT. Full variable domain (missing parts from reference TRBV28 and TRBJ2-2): DVKVTQSSRYLVKRTGEKVFLECVQDMDHENMFWYRQDPGLGLRLIYFSYDVKMKEKGDIPEGYSVSREKKERFSLILESASTNQTSMYLCASTAGDTGELFFGEGSRLTVL.

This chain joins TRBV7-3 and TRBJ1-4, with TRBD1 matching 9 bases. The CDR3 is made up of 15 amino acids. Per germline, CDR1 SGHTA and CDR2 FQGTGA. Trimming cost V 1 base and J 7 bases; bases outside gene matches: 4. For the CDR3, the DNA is TGTGCCAGCAGCTTAAGGACAGGGGAAAGTGAAAAACTGTTTTTT. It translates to CASSLRTGESEKLFF.

DNA for the CDR3: TGCAGCGTTGAAGGGTCGGGACAGGGCAACACCGGGGAGCTGTTTTTT. This encodes CSVEGSGQGNTGELFF. The J gene is TRBJ2-2, the V gene TRBV29-1, with 9 bases fitting TRBD1. The CDR3 runs 16 residues. Germline-derived CDR1 and CDR2 are SQVTM and ANQGSEA. The V segment lost 1 base and the J segment 2 bases; nucleotides outside the gene matches: 5.

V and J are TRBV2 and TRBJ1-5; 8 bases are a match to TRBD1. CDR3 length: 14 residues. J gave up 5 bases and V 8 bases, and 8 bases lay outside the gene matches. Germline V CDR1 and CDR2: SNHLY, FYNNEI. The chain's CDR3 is CASGSTGGDQPQHF. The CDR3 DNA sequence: TGTGCCAGCGGCTCAACAGGGGGGGATCAGCCCCAGCATTTT.

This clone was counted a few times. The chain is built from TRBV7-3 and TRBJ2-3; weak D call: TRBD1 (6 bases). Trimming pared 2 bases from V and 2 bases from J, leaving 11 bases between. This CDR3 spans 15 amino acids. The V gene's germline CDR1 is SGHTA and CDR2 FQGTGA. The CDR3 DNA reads TGTGCCAGCAGCTTAGGACAGATCTCCACAGATACGCAGTATTTT. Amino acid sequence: CASSLGQISTDTQYF.

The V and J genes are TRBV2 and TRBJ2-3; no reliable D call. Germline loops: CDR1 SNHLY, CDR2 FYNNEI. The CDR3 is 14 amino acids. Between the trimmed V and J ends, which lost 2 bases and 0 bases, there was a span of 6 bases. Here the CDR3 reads CASSESLSTDTQYF. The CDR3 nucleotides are TGTGCCAGCAGTGAATCCCTTAGCACAGATACGCAGTATTTT.

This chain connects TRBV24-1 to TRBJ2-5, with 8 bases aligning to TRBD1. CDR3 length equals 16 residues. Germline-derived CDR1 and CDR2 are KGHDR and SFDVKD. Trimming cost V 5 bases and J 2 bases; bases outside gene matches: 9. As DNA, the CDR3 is TGTGCCACCAGTGCTAGGACAGGGTGGAGGCAAGAGACCCAGTACTTC. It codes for CATSARTGWRQETQYF.

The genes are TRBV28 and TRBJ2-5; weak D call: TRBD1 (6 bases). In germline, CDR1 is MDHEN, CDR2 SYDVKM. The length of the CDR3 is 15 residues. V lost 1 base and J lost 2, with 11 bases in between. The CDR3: CASSLLGTTQETQYF. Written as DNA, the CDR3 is TGTGCCAGCAGTTTATTAGGGACAACACAAGAGACCCAGTACTTC.

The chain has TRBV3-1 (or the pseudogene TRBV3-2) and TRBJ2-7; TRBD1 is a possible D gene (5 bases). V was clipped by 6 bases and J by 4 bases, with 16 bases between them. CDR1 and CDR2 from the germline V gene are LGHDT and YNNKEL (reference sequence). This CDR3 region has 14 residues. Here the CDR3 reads CASRARQTSYEQYF. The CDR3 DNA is TGTGCCAGCAGGGCCCGACAGACATCTTACGAGCAGTACTTC.

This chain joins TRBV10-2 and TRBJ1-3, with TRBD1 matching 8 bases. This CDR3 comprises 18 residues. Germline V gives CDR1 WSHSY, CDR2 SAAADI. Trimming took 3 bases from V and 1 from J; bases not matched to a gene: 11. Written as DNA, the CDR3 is TGCGCCAGCAGTGAAGGGGGCAGGGGGCTTCGGTCTGGAAACACCATATATTTT. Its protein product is CASSEGGRGLRSGNTIYF.

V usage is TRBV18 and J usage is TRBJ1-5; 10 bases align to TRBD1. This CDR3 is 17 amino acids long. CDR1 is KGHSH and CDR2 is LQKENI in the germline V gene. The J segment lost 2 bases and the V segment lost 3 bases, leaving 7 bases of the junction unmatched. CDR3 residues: CASSPDRGSVGNQPQHF. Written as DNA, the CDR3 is TGTGCCAGCTCACCGGACAGGGGGTCGGTTGGCAATCAGCCCCAGCATTTT. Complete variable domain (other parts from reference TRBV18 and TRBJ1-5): NAGVMQNPRHLVRRRGQEARLRCSPMKGHSHVYWYRQLPEEGLKFMVYLQKENIIDESGMPKERFSAEFPKEGPSILRIQQVVRGDSAAYFCASSPDRGSVGNQPQHFGDGTRLSIL.

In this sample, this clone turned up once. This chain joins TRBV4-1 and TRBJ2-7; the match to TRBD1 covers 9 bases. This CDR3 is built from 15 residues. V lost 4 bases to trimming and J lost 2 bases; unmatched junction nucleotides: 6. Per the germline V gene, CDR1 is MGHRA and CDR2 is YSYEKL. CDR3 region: CASSLGTGSTYEQYF. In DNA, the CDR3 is TGCGCCAGCAGCCTGGGGACAGGGAGTACCTACGAGCAGTACTTC.

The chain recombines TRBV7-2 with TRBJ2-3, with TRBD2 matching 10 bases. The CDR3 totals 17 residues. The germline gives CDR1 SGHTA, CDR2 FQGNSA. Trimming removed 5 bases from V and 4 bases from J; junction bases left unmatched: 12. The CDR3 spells CASSPPNSGGAPDTQYF. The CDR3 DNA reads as TGTGCCAGCAGCCCCCCCAACAGCGGGGGGGCACCAGATACGCAGTATTTT.

Here the CDR3 reads CASSQEGGHSPLHF. The CDR3 DNA reads TGCGCCAGCAGCCAAGAGGGGGGGCATTCACCCCTCCACTTT. This rearrangement joins TRBV4-3 to TRBJ1-6; a possible D gene is TRBD1 (6 bases). CDR1 is LGHNA and CDR2 is YSLEER in the germline V gene. The CDR3 is 14 amino acids. The V end lost 0 bases, the J end lost 8 bases, and 8 bases lay between the germline ends.

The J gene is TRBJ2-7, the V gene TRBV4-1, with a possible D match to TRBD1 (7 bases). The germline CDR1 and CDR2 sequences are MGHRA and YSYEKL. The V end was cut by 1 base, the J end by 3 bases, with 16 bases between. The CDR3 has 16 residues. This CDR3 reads CASSQGLDREVYEQYF. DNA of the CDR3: TGCGCCAGCAGCCAAGGCCTTGACAGGGAGGTCTACGAGCAGTACTTC.

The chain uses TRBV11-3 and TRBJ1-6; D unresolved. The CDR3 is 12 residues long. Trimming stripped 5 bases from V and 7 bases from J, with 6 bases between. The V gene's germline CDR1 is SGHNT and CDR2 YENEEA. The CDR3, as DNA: TGTGCCAGCAGCCCCGGGAATTCACCCCTCCACTTT. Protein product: CASSPGNSPLHF.

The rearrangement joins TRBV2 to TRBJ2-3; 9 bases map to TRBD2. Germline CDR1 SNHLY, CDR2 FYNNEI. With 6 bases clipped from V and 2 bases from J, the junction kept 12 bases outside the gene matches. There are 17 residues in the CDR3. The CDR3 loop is CASSDLGLANFTDTQYF. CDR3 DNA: TGTGCCAGCAGCGACCTTGGACTAGCGAATTTCACAGATACGCAGTATTTT.

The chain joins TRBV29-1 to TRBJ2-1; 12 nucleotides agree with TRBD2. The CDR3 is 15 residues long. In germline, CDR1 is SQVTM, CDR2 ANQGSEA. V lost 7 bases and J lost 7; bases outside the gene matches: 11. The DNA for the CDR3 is TGCAGCGCAAGCCTACTAGCGGGAGGTAGTAATGAGCAGTTCTTC. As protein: CSASLLAGGSNEQFF.

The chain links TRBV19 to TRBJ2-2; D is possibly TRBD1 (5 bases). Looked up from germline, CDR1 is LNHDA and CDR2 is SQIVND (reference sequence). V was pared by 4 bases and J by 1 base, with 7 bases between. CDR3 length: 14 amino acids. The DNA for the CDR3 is TGTGCCAGTAGTACCACAGGGAACACCGGGGAGCTGTTTTTT. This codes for CASSTTGNTGELFF.

CDR3: CASSLIATNEKLFF. The CDR3 DNA reads as TGCGCCAGCAGCTTGATCGCAACTAATGAAAAACTGTTTTTT. This chain uses TRBV5-1 with TRBJ1-4, with D unclear. The CDR3 loop spans 14 amino acids. Trimming removed 1 base from V and 0 bases from J, with 4 bases in between. Germline CDR1 is SGHRS and CDR2 is YFSETQ.

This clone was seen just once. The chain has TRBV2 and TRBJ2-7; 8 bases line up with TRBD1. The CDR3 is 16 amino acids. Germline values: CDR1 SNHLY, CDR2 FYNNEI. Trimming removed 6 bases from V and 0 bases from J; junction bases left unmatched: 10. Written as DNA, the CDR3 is TGTGCCAGCAGCGACCCGGACAGGGCGGTCTCCTACGAGCAGTACTTC. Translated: CASSDPDRAVSYEQYF.

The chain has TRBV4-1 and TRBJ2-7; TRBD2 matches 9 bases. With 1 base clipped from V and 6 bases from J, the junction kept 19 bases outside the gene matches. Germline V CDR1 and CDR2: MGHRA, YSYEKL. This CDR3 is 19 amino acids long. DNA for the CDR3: TGCGCCAGCAGCCAAGTAGCGGGAGTGGGTCCCCTTGTAGTAGGCGAGCAGTACTTC. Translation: CASSQVAGVGPLVVGEQYF.

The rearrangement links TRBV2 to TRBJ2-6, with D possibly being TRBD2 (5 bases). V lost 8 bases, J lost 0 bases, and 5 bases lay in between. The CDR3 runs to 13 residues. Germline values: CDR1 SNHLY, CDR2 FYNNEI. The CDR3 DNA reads TGTGCCAGCCGGGACTCTGGGGCCAACGTCCTGACTTTC. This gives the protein CASRDSGANVLTF. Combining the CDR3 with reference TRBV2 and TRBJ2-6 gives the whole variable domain EPEVTQTPSHQVTQMGQEVILRCVPISNHLYFYWYRQILGQKVEFLVSFYNNEISEKSEIFDDQFSVERPDGSNFTLKIRSTKLEDSAMYFCASRDSGANVLTFGAGSRLTVL.

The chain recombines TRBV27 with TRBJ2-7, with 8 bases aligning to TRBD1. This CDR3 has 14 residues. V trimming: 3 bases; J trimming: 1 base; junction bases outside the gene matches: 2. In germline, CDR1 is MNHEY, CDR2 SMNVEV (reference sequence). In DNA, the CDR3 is TGTGCCAGCAGTTTGGACAGGGTATCCTACGAGCAGTACTTC. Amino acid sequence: CASSLDRVSYEQYF.

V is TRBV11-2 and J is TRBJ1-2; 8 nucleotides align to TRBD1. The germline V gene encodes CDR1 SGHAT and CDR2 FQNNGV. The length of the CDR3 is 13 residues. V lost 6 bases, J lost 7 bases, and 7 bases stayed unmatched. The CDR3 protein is CASRLTGVAGYTF. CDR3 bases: TGTGCCAGCAGATTGACAGGGGTGGCTGGCTACACCTTC.

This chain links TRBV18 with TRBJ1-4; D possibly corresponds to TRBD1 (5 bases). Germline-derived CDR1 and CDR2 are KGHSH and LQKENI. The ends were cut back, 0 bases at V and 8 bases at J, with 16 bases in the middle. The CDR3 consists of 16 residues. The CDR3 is CASSPPLSGAGEKLFF. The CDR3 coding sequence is TGTGCCAGCTCACCACCTTTGTCGGGCGCAGGGGAAAAACTGTTTTTT.

CDR3 sequence: CATSDTPGGGRRNEQFF. CDR3 bases: TGTGCCACCAGTGACACTCCCGGGGGCGGGAGGCGAAATGAGCAGTTCTTC. The chain joins TRBV24-1 to TRBJ2-1; 8 bases fit TRBD2. The CDR3 length is 17 residues. The trim removed 4 bases at V and 7 bases at J, leaving 14 bases unmatched. Germline V gives CDR1 KGHDR, CDR2 SFDVKD.

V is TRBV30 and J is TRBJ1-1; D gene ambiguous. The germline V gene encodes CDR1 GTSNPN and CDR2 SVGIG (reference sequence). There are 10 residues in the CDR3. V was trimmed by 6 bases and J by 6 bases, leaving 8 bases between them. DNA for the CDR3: TGTGCCTGCCGGGAGGCTGAAGCTTTCTTT. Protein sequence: CACREAEAFF. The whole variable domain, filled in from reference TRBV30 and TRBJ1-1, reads SQTIHQWPATLVQPVGSPLSLECTVEGTSNPNLYWYRQAAGRGLQLLFYSVGIGQISSEVPQNLSASRPQDRQFILSSKKLLLSDSGFYLCACREAEAFFGQGTRLTVV.

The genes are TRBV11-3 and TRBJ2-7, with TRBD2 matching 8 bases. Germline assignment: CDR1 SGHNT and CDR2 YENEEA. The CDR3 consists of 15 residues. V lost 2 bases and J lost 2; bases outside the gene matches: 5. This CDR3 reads CASSLRLAGTYEQYF. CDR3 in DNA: TGTGCCAGCAGCTTACGGCTAGCGGGTACCTACGAGCAGTACTTC.

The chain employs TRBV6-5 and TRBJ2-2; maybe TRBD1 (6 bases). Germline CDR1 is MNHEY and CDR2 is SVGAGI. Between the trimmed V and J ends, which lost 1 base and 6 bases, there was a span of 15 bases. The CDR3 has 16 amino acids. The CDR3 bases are TGTGCCAGCAGTTACTGGACAGACAAGGGGCCCGGGGAGCTGTTTTTT. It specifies CASSYWTDKGPGELFF.